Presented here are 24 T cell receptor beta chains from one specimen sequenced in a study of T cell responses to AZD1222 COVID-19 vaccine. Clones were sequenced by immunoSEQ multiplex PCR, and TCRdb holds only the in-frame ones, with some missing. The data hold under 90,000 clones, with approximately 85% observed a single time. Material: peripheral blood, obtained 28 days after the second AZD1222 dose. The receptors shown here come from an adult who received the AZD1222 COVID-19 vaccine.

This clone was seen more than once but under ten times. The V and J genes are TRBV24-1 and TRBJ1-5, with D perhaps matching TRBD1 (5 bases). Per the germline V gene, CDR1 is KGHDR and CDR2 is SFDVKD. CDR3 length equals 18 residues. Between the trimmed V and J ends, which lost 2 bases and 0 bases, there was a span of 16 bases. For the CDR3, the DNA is TGTGCCACCAGTGATTCGGCCAGGGCTGCCTATAGCAATCAGCCCCAGCATTTT. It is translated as CATSDSARAAYSNQPQHF.

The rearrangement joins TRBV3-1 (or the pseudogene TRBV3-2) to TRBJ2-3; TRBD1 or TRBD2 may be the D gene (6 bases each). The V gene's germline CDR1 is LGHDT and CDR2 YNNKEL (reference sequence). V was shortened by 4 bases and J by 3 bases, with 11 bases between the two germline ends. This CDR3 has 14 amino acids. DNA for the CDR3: TGTGCCAGCAGCCGCGGGACAATGACAGATACGCAGTATTTT. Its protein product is CASSRGTMTDTQYF.

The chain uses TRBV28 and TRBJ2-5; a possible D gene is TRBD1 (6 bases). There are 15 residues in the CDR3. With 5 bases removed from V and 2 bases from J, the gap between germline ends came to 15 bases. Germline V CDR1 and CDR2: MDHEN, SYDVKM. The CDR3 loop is CASSRTENYQETQYF. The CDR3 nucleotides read TGTGCCAGCAGTCGGACAGAGAATTATCAAGAGACCCAGTACTTC. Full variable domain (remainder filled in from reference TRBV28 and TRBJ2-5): DVKVTQSSRYLVKRTGEKVFLECVQDMDHENMFWYRQDPGLGLRLIYFSYDVKMKEKGDIPEGYSVSREKKERFSLILESASTNQTSMYLCASSRTENYQETQYFGPGTRLLVL.

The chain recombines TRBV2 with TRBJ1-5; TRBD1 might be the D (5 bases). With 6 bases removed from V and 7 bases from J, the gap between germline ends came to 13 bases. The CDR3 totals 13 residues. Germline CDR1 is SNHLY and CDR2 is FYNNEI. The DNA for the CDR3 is TGTGCCAGCAGCAGGACATATTACCAGCCCCAGCATTTT. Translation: CASSRTYYQPQHF.

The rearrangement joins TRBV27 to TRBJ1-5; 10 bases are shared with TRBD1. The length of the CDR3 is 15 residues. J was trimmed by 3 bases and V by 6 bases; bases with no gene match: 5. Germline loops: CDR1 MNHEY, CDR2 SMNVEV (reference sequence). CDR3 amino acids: CASRGTGAFNQPQHF. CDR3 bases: TGTGCCAGCAGAGGGACAGGGGCCTTCAATCAGCCCCAGCATTTT.

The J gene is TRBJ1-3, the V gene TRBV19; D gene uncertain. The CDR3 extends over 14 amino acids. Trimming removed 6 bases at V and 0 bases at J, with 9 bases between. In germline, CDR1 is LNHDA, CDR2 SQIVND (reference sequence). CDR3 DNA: TGTGCCAGTAGCAAGGGAACCTCTGGAAACACCATATATTTT. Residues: CASSKGTSGNTIYF.

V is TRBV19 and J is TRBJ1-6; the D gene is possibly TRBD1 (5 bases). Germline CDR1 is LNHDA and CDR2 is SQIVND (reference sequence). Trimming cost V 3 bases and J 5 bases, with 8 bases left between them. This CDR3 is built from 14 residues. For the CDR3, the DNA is TGTGCCAGTAGTATTCGGGGGGATAATTCACCCCTCCACTTT. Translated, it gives CASSIRGDNSPLHF.

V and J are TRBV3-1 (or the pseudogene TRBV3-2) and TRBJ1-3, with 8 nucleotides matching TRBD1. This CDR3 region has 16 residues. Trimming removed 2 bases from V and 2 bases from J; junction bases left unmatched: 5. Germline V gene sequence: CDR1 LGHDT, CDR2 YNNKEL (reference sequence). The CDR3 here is CASSQNRGATGNTIYF. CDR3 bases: TGTGCCAGCAGCCAAAACAGGGGGGCTACTGGAAACACCATATATTTT.

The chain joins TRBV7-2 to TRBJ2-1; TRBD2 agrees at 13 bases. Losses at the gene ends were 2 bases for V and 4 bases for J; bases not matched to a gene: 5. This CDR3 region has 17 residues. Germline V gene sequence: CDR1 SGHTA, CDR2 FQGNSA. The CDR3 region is CASSLPGLAGAYNEQFF. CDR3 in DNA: TGTGCCAGCAGCTTACCTGGACTAGCGGGGGCTTACAATGAGCAGTTCTTC.

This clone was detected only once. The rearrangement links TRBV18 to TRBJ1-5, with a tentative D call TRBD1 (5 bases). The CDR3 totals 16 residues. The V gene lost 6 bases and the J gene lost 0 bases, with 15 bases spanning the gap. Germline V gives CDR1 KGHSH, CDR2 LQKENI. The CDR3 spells CASSPFRGSSNQPQHF. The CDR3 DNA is TGTGCCAGCTCCCCCTTTAGGGGAAGTAGCAATCAGCCCCAGCATTTT.

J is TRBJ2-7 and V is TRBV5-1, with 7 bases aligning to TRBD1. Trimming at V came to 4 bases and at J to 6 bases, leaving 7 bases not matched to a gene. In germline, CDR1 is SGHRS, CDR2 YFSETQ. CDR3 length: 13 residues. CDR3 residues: CASSAGTVGEQYF. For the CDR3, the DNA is TGCGCCAGCAGCGCCGGGACAGTGGGCGAGCAGTACTTC. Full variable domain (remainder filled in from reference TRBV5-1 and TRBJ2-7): KAGVTQTPRYLIKTRGQQVTLSCSPISGHRSVSWYQQTPGQGLQFLFEYFSETQRNKGNFPGRFSGRQFSNSRSEMNVSTLELGDSALYLCASSAGTVGEQYFGPGTRLTVT.

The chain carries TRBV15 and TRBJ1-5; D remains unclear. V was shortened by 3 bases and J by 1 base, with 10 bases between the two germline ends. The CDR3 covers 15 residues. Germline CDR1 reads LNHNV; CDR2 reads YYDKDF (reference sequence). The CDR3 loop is CATSREGSSNQPQHF. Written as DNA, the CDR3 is TGTGCCACCAGCAGGGAGGGTTCGAGCAATCAGCCCCAGCATTTT.

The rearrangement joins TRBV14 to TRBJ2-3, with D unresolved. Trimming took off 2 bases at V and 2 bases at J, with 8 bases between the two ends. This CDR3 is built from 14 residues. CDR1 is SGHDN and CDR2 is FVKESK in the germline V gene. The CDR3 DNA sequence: TGTGCCAGCAGCCAAAGCCGGCACACAGATACGCAGTATTTT. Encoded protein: CASSQSRHTDTQYF.

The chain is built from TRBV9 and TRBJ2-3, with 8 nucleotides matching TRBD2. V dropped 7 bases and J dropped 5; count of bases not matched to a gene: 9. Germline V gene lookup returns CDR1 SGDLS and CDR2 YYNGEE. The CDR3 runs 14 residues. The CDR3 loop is CASSGRGAGDTQYF. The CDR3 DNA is TGTGCCAGCTCCGGGCGGGGGGCAGGAGATACGCAGTATTTT. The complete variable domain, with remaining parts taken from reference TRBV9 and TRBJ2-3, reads DSGVTQTPKHLITATGQRVTLRCSPRSGDLSVYWYQQSLDQGLQFLIQYYNGEERAKGNILERFSAQQFPDLHSELNLSSLELGDSALYFCASSGRGAGDTQYFGPGTRLTVL.

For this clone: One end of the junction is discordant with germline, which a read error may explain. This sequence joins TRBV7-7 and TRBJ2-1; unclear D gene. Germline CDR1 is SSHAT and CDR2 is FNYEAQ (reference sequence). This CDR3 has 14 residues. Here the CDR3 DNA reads TGTGCTAGCAGCTTAAACATCTACGACAATGAGCAGTTCTTC. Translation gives CASSLNIYDNEQFF.

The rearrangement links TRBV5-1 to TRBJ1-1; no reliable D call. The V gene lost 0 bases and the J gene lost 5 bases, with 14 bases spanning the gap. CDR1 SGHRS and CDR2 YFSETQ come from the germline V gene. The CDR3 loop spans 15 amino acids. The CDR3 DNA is TGCGCCAGCAGCTTGGAATCGTTAAGAAGGACTGAAGCTTTCTTT. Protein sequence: CASSLESLRRTEAFF.

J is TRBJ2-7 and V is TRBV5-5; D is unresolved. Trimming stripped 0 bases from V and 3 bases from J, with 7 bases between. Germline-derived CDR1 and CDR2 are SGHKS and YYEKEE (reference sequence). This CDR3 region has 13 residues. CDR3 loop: CASSLGSFYEQYF. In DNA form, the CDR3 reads TGTGCCAGCAGCTTGGGGTCCTTCTACGAGCAGTACTTC.

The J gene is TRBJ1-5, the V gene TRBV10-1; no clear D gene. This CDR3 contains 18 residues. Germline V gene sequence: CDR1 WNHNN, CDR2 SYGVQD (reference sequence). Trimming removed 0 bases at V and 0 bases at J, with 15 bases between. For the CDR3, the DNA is TGCGCCAGCAGTGAGTCGAAAAAGAGGGAACCTAGCAATCAGCCCCAGCATTTT. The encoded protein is CASSESKKREPSNQPQHF.

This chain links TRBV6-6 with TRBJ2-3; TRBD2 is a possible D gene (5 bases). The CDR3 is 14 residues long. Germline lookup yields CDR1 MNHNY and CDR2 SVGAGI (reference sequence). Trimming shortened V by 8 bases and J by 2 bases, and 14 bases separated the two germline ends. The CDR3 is CASGESFNTDTQYF. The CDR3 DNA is TGTGCCAGCGGGGAGAGTTTCAACACAGATACGCAGTATTTT.

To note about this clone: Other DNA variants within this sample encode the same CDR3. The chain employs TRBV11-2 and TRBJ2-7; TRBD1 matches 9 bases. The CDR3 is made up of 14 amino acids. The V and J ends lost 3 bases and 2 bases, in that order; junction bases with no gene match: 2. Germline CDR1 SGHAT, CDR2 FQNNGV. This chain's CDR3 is CASSLGQGTYEQYF. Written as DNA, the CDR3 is TGTGCCAGCAGCTTGGGACAGGGAACCTACGAGCAGTACTTC.

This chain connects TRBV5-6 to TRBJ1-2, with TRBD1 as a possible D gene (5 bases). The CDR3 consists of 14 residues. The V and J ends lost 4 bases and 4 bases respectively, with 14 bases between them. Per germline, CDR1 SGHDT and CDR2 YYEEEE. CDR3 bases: TGTGCCAGCAGCATAGGGACTGGGGTCTATGGCTACACCTTC. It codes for CASSIGTGVYGYTF. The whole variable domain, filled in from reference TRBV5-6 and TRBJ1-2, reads DAGVTQSPTHLIKTRGQQVTLRCSPKSGHDTVSWYQQALGQGPQFIFQYYEEEERQRGNFPDRFSGHQFPNYSSELNVNALLLGDSALYLCASSIGTGVYGYTFGSGTRLTVV.

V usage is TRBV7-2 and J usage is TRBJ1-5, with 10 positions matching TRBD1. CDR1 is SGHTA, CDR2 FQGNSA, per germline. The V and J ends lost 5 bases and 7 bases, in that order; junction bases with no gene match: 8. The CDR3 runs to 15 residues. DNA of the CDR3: TGTGCCAGCAGCCTTTGGACAGGGGGGAGCCAGCCCCAGCATTTT. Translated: CASSLWTGGSQPQHF.

This chain's CDR3 is CASSEAQGGANVLTF. In DNA form, the CDR3 reads TGTGCCAGCAGTGAAGCGCAGGGTGGGGCCAACGTCCTGACTTTC. The chain links TRBV6-1 to TRBJ2-6; D possibly corresponds to TRBD1 (5 bases). This CDR3 is built from 15 residues. V lost 0 bases and J lost 3, with 6 bases in between. In germline, CDR1 is MNHNS, CDR2 SASEGT.

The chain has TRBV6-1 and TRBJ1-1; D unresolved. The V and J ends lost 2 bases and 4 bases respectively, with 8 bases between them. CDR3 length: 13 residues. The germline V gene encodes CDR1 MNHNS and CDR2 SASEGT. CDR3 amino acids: CASSEFGVTEAFF. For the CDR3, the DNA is TGTGCCAGCAGTGAATTCGGGGTCACTGAAGCTTTCTTT.